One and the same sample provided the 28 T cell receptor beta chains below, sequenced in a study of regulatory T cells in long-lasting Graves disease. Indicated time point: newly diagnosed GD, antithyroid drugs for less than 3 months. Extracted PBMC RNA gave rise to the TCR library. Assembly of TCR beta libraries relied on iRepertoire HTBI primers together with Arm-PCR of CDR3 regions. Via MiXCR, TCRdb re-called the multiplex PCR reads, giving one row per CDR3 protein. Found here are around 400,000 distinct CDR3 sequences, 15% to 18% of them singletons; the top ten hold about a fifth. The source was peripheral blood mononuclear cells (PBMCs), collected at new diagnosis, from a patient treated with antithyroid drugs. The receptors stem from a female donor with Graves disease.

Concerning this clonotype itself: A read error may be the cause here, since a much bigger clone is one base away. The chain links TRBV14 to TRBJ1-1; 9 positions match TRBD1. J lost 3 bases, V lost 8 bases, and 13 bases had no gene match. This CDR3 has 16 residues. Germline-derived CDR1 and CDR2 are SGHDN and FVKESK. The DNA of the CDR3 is TGTGCCAGCTCACCGCGGGGACAGGGCTCGGACACTGAAGCTTTCTTT. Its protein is CASSPRGQGSDTEAFF.

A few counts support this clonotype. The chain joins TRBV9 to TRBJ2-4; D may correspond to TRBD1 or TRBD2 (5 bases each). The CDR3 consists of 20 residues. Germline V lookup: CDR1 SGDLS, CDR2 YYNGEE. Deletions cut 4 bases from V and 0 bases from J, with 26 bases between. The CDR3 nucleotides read TGTGCCAGCAGCCACGAGGTGGTTTTGGGACCGGAGATAGCCAAAAACATTCAGTACTTC. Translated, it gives CASSHEVVLGPEIAKNIQYF.

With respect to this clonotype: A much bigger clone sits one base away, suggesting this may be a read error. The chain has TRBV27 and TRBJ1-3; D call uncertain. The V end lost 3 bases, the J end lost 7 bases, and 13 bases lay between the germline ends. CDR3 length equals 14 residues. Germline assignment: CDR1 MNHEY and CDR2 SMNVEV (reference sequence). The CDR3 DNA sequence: TGTGCCAGCAGTTTTACGCCCAACGCCAACACCATATATTTT. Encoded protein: CASSFTPNANTIYF.

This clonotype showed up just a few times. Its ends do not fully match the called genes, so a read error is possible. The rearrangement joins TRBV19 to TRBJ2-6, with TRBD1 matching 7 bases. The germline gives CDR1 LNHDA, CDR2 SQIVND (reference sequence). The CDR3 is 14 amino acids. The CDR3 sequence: CAGTPEETGNPQAF. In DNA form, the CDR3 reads TGTGCCGGTACCCCGGAGGAGACAGGGAATCCCCAGGCTTTC.

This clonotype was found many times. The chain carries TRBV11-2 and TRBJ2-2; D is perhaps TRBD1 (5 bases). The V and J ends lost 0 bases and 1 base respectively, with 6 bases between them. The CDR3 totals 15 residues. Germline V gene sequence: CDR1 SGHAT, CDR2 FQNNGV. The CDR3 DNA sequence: TGTGCCAGCAGCTTAGAACAGGAGAACACCGGGGAGCTGTTTTTT. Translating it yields CASSLEQENTGELFF.

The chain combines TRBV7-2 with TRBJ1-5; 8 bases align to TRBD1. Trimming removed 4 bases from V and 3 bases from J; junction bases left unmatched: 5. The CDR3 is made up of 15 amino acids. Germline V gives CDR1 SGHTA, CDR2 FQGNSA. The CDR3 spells CASSSRTGLNQPQHF. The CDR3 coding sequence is TGTGCCAGCAGCTCCCGGACAGGGCTCAATCAGCCCCAGCATTTT.

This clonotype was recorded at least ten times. The CDR3 here is CASSTKGTGGEAFF. The CDR3, as DNA: TGTGCCAGCAGCACTAAGGGGACAGGGGGCGAAGCTTTCTTT. V usage is TRBV3-1 and J usage is TRBJ1-1, with 12 bases aligning to TRBD1. This CDR3 has 14 residues. Per the germline V gene, CDR1 is LGHDT and CDR2 is YNNKEL (reference sequence). V shed 5 bases, J shed 8 bases, and the junction held 6 bases outside the gene matches.

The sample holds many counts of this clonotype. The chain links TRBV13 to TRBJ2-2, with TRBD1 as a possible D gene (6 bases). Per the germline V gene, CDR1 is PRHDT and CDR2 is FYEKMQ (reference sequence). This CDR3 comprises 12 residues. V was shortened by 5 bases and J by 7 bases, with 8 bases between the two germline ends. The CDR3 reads CASSTGRGELFF. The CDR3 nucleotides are TGTGCCAGCAGCACAGGGCGCGGGGAGCTGTTTTTT.

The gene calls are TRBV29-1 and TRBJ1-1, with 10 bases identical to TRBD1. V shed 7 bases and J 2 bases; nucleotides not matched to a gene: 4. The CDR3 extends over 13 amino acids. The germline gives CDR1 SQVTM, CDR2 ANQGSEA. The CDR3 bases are TGCAGCGCAGGGACAGGGGTAAACACTGAAGCTTTCTTT. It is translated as CSAGTGVNTEAFF.

In nucleotides, the CDR3 is TGTGCCAGCAGTTTATCTCGGGGGGCCAATGAGCAGTTCTTC. Amino acid sequence: CASSLSRGANEQFF. The chain combines TRBV27 with TRBJ2-1, with D perhaps matching TRBD2 (7 bases). Trimming stripped 0 bases from V and 6 bases from J, with 9 bases between. The CDR3 runs 14 residues. CDR1 and CDR2 (germline): MNHEY, SMNVEV (reference sequence).

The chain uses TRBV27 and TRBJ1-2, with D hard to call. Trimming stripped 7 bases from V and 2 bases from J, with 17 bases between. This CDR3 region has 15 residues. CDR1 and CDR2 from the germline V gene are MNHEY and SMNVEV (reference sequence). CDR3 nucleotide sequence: TGTGCCAGCACCACCACCGGCAGGCAAAACTATGGCTACACCTTC. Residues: CASTTTGRQNYGYTF.

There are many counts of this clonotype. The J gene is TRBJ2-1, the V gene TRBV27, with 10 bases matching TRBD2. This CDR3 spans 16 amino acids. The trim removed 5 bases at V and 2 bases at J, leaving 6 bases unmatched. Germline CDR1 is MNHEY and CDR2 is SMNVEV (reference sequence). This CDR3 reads CASSGRLAGPYNEQFF. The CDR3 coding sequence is TGTGCCAGCAGTGGGAGACTAGCGGGCCCCTACAATGAGCAGTTCTTC.

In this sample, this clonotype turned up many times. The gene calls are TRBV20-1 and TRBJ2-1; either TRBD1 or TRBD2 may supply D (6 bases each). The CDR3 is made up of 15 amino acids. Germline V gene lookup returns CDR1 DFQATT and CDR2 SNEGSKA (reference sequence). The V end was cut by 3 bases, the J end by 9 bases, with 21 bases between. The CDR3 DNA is TGCAGTGCTAGTTATTTTAGGGGGACTTTTAGTGAGCAGTTCTTC. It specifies CSASYFRGTFSEQFF.

Here the CDR3 reads CSARGQYTGELFF. In DNA, the CDR3 is TGCAGTGCTCGTGGGCAGTACACCGGGGAGCTGTTTTTT. The rearrangement joins TRBV20-1 to TRBJ2-2; D remains unclear. This CDR3 has 13 residues. V lost 5 bases and J 3 bases, leaving 10 bases between the germline ends. Germline V lookup: CDR1 DFQATT, CDR2 SNEGSKA (reference sequence).

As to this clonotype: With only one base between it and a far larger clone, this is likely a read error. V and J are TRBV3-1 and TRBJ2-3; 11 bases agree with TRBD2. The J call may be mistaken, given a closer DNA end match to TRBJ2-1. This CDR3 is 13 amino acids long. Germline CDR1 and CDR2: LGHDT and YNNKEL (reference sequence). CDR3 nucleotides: TGTGCCAGCAGCGTGACTAGCGGGACGTCGCAGTTCTTC. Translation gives CASSVTSGTSQFF.

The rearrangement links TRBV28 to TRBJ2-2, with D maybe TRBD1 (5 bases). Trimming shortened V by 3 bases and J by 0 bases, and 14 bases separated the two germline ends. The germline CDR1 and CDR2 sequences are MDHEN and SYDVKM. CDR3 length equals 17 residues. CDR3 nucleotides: TGTGCCAGCAGTTTCTTCGGACACCTCGCGAACACCGGGGAGCTGTTTTTT. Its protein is CASSFFGHLANTGELFF.

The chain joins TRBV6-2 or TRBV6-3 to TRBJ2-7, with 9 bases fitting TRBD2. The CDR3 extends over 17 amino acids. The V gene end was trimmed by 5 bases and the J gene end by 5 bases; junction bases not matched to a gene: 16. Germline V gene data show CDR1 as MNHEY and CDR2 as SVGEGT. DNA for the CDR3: TGTGCCAGCAGTGAACGTGGGGCTAGCGGGACTAGGGACGAGCAGTACTTC. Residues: CASSERGASGTRDEQYF.

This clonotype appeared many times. CDR3 coding DNA: TGTGCCAGCAGTTTGAACCGGGACTACTCTACCTACGAGCAGTACTTC. Translation: CASSLNRDYSTYEQYF. V gene TRBV28 combines with J gene TRBJ2-7; 7 positions agree with TRBD2. V lost 3 bases to trimming and J lost 2 bases; unmatched junction nucleotides: 10. This CDR3 contains 16 residues. The germline CDR1 and CDR2 sequences are MDHEN and SYDVKM.

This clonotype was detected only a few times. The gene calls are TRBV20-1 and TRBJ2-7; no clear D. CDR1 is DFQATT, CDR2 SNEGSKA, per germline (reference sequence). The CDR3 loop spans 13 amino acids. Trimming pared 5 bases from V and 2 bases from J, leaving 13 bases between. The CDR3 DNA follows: TGCAGTGCTCCCCCACCCCTCGCCTACGAGCAGTACTTC. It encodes CSAPPPLAYEQYF.

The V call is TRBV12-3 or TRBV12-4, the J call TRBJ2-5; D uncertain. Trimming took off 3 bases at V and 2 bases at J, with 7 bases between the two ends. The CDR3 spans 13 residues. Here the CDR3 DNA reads TGTGCCAGCAGTTTTTTCGGACAAGAGACCCAGTACTTC. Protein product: CASSFFGQETQYF.

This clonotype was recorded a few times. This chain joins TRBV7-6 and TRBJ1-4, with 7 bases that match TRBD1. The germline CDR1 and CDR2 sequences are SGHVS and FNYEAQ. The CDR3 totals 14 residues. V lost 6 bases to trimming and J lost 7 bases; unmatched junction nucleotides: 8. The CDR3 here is CASRQYRGGEKLFF. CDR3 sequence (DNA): TGTGCCAGCAGGCAATACAGGGGTGGTGAAAAACTGTTTTTT.

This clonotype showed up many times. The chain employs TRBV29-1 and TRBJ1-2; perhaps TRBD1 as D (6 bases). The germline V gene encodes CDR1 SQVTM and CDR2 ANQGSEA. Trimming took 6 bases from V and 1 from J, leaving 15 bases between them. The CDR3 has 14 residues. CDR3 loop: CSVETDSFNYGYTF. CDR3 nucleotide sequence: TGCAGCGTGGAGACGGACAGCTTTAACTATGGCTACACCTTC.

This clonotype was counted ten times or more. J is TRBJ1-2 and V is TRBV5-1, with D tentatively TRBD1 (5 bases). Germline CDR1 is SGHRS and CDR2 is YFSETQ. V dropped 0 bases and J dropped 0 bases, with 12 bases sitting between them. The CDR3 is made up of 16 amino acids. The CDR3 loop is CASSLARTGANYGYTF. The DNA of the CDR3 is TGCGCCAGCAGCTTGGCCAGAACAGGTGCTAACTATGGCTACACCTTC.

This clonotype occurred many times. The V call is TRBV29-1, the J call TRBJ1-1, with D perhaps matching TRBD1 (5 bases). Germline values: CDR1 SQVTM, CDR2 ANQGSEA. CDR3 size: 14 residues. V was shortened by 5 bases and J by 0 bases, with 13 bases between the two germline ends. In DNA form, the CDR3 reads TGCAGCGTTATCCAGGGAGTTTTGAACACTGAAGCTTTCTTT. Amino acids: CSVIQGVLNTEAFF. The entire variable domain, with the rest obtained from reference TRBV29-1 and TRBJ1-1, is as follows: SAVISQKPSRDICQRGTSLTIQCQVDSQVTMMFWYRQQPGQSLTLIATANQGSEATYESGFVIDKFPISRPNLTFSTLTVSNMSPEDSSIYLCSVIQGVLNTEAFFGQGTRLTVV.

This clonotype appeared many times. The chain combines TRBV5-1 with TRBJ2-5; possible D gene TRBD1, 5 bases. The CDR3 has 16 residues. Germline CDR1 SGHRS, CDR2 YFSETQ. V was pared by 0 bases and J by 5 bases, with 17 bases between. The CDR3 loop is CASSLVFPRADETQYF. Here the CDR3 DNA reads TGCGCCAGCAGCTTGGTATTCCCCAGGGCAGATGAGACCCAGTACTTC.

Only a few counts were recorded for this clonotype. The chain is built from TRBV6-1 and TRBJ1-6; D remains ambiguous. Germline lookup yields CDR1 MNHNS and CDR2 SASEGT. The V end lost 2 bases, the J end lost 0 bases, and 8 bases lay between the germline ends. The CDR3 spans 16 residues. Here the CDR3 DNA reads TGTGCCAGCAGTGAACCCCGGAGCTCCTATAATTCACCCCTCCACTTT. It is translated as CASSEPRSSYNSPLHF.

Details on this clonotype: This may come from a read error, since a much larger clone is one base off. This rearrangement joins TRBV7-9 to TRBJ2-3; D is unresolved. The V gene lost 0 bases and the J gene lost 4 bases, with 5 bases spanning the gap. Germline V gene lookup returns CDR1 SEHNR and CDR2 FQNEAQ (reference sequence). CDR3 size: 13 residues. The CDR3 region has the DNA TGTGCCAGCAGCTTAGCTCACCCAGATACGCAGTATTTT. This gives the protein CASSLAHPDTQYF.

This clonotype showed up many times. The CDR3 reads CAISDLAGGNGELFF. The CDR3 DNA sequence: TGTGCCATCAGTGACCTAGCGGGAGGAAACGGGGAGCTGTTTTTT. The chain is built from TRBV10-3 and TRBJ2-2, with 11 positions matching TRBD2. The ends lost 3 bases at V and 7 bases at J; junction bases unmatched: 4. Germline-derived CDR1 and CDR2 are ENHRY and SYGVKD. This CDR3 has 15 amino acids.